The T cell receptor (beta chain) described here comes from a study of beta chain features in type 1 diabetes. Study-wide background: Patients looked much like healthy donors when it came to age, gender and cell yields.

Every donor provided one heparinised blood draw, which averaged approximately 100 mL. Sequencing targeted expressed TCRB transcripts, as all isolated RNA had been reverse transcribed. Average reads for naive, central memory and regulatory T cell samples were about 3.57 million. The table came from immunoSEQ multiplex PCR; TCRdb's copy has only in-frame clones and leaves some out. The repertoire consists of hundreds of thousands of clones, with 12% to 15% occurring once and the leading ten covering more than 6.5%. This clone was detected ten times or more. What it binds is not known. Points from the study as a whole: A cDNA-based sequencing approach could over-represent cells with high TCR expression.

The CDR3 contains 14 residues. The V and J ends lost 8 bases and 2 bases respectively, with 14 bases between them. Germline-derived CDR1 and CDR2 are SNHLY and FYNNEI. Sequencing used central memory CD4+ T cells from blood. The sequence came from a man younger than 40 in good health. The J gene is TRBJ2-3, the V gene TRBV2; D is unclear. The CDR3 DNA sequence: TGTGCCAGCGTGTCACGGGTATTCACAGATACGCAGTATTTT. Protein product: CASVSRVFTDTQYF.